The entry that follows covers one TCR beta chain sequence. The data derive from a study of blood T cell repertoires in COVID-19. Sequencing was performed with immunoSEQ multiplex PCR; in TCRdb, only in-frame clones are kept and a portion is missing. The data show over 200,000 clones, around 87% seen once. This TCR derives from a man aged 60 to 69 who had recovered from COVID-19. The sample taken for sequencing was peripheral blood.

The CDR3 loop is CASTGQRTDTQYF. Written as DNA, the CDR3 is TGTGCCAGCACCGGACAGCGCACAGATACGCAGTATTTT. The rearrangement links TRBV7-3 to TRBJ2-3, with D tentatively TRBD1 (6 bases). The CDR3 extends over 13 amino acids. Germline CDR1 reads SGHTA; CDR2 reads FQGTGA. V lost 7 bases and J 1 base, leaving 9 bases between the germline ends.